The rows below give T cell receptor beta chains drawn from one sample of a study of memory CD4+ T cells and cytomegalovirus serostatus. The protocol was immunoSEQ multiplex PCR, while the TCRdb copy is restricted to in-frame clones and leaves out a portion. The sample yields over 65,000 clones, around 80% seen once. The sequenced sample was memory CD4+ T cells from blood. All receptors come from an adult in good health and CMV-seronegative. Both conserved end residues are part of each CDR3. Each record gives: CDR3 protein, CDR3 DNA, D gene, J gene, clone size, V gene. The D gene is left open where the match is weak. Size is stated for part of the rows, as once, few or many counts, or as a class when the clone is expanded.

CASSLGQAAFF,TGTGCCAGCAGCCTAGGACAGGCAGCTTTCTTT,TRBD1,TRBJ1-1,NA,TRBV7-9
CASSENYRVVLTF,TGTGCCAGCAGTGAAAACTACAGGGTGGTCCTGACTTTC,NA,TRBJ2-6,NA,TRBV6-1
CASSLTRGTEAFF,TGTGCCAGCAGCTTGACCAGGGGCACTGAAGCTTTCTTT,NA,TRBJ1-1,few,TRBV7-2
CASSRPTEKLFF,TGCGCCAGCAGCCGCCCGACGGAAAAACTGTTTTTT,NA,TRBJ1-4,NA,TRBV10-2
CASSLGGGHTGELFF,TGTGCCAGCAGCTTAGGAGGGGGCCACACCGGGGAGCTGTTTTTT,TRBD1,TRBJ2-2,once,TRBV11-2
CAWTGTYEQYF,TGTGCCTGGACGGGAACCTACGAGCAGTACTTC,NA,TRBJ2-7,NA,TRBV30
CASSFPAGGPETQYF,TGTGCCAGCAGCTTCCCAGCGGGGGGGCCGGAGACCCAGTACTTC,TRBD2,TRBJ2-5,NA,TRBV13
CASSLRYEQYF,TGTGCCAGCAGCTTAAGGTACGAGCAGTACTTC,NA,TRBJ2-7,medium-sized,TRBV7-2
CASSVAWGGSGNTIYF,TGTGCCAGCAGCGTAGCCTGGGGGGGCTCTGGAAACACCATATATTTT,NA,TRBJ1-3,few,TRBV9
CASSYRRQGSTNEKLFF,TGTGCCAGCAGCTACCGGAGGCAGGGATCGACTAATGAAAAACTGTTTTTT,NA,TRBJ1-4,few,TRBV7-9
CASSYSGAVAYEQYF,TGTGCCAGCAGTTACTCAGGGGCGGTAGCCTACGAGCAGTACTTC,NA,TRBJ2-7,NA,TRBV6-5
CASSKDMGPGHYEQYF,TGTGCCAGCAGCAAAGACATGGGGCCGGGTCACTACGAGCAGTACTTC,NA,TRBJ2-7,NA,TRBV21-1